Below, one T cell receptor (beta chain) is given with its context. Source study methods: How many nucleated cells were present was estimated from reference gene primer amplification. Assay used: immunoSEQ multiplex PCR; TCRdb lists only in-frame clones, some missing. The V and J calls and clone size are taken from that table; D and trimming were inferred from the DNA. There are 100,000 to 150,000 clones in the sample; over 55% occur only once, and over 2% lies in the top ten. The sample comes from a study of blood T cell repertoires in COVID-19. Study in general: T cells, B-cell-depleted T cells, or PBMCs provided the cDNA or gDNA that served as material.

Germline lookup yields CDR1 SGHTA and CDR2 FQGNSA. The CDR3 extends over 15 amino acids. V was clipped by 5 bases and J by 4 bases, with 15 bases between them. The clonotype originates from a woman in her 70s with acute or convalescent COVID-19. What was sequenced was peripheral blood. The rearrangement joins TRBV7-2 to TRBJ2-1, with D possibly TRBD2 on 6 matching bases. As DNA, the CDR3 is TGTGCCAGCAGCCTAGGGAGGACGCCTTACAATGAGCAGTTCTTC. Translation: CASSLGRTPYNEQFF. Drawing the rest from reference TRBV7-2 and TRBJ2-1, the complete variable domain is GAGVSQSPSNKVTEKGKDVELRCDPISGHTALYWYRQSLGQGLEFLIYFQGNSAPDKSGLPSDRFSAERTGGSVSTLTIQRTQQEDSAVYLCASSLGRTPYNEQFFGPGTRLTVL.